One T cell receptor (beta chain) is described in this entry. Its antigen remains unidentified. The data derive from a study of beta chain features in type 1 diabetes. The wider study: All samples together contributed 100 million to 120 million sorted cells for examination.

Since all of the isolated RNA was reverse transcribed, expressed TCRB transcripts were what got sequenced. Generated by immunoSEQ multiplex PCR, the TCRdb table keeps only in-frame clones and is missing some. The sample carries 120,000 to 150,000 clones, about 10% recorded once. CDR1 and CDR2 (germline): MNHEY, SVGAGI. J was trimmed by 1 base and V by 2 bases; bases with no gene match: 3. This CDR3 has 15 residues. Study-wide results and limits: Compared with healthy donors, patients appeared to share more similar naive, central memory and regulatory TCRB repertoires.

This chain links TRBV6-5 with TRBJ2-3; 7 bases match TRBD1. Specimen: naive CD4+ T cells from blood. This TCR came from a man between 18 and 35 years old in good health. The CDR3 is CASSYGGQGTDTQYF. Here the CDR3 DNA reads TGTGCCAGCAGTTACGGTGGACAGGGCACAGATACGCAGTATTTT.